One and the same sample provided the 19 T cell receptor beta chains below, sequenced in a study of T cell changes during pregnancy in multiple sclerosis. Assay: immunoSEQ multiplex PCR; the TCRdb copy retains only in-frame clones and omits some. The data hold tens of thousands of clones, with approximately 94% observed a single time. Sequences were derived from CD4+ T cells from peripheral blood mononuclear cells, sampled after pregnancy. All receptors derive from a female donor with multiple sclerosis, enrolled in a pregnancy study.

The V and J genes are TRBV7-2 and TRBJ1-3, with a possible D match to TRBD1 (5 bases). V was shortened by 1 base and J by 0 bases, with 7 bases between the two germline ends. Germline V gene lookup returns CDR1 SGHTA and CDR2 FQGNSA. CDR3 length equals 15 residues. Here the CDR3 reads CASSLGQSSGNTIYF. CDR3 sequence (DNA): TGTGCCAGCAGCTTAGGACAGAGCTCTGGAAACACCATATATTTT. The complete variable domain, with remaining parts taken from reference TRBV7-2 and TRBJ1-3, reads GAGVSQSPSNKVTEKGKDVELRCDPISGHTALYWYRQSLGQGLEFLIYFQGNSAPDKSGLPSDRFSAERTGGSVSTLTIQRTQQEDSAVYLCASSLGQSSGNTIYFGEGSWLTVV.

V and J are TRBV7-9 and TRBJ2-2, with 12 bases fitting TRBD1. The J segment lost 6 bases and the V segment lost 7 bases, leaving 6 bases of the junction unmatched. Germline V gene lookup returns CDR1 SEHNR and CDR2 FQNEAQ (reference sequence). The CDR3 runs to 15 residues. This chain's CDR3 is CASIRGQGAAGELFF. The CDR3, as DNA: TGTGCCAGCATCCGGGGACAGGGGGCCGCCGGGGAGCTGTTTTTT.

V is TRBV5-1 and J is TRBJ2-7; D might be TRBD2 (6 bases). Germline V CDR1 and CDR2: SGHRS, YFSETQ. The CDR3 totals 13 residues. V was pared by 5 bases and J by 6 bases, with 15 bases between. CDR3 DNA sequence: TGCGCCAGCAGTACCCTTAGCGGAGGCGAGCAGTACTTC. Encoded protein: CASSTLSGGEQYF.

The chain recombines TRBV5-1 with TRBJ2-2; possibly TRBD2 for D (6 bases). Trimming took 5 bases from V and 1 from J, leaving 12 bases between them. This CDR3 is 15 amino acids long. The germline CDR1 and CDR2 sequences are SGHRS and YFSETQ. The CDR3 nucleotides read TGCGCCAGCAGTTCCGGGACTCAGAACACCGGGGAGCTGTTTTTT. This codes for CASSSGTQNTGELFF. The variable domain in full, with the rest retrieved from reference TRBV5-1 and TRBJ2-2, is KAGVTQTPRYLIKTRGQQVTLSCSPISGHRSVSWYQQTPGQGLQFLFEYFSETQRNKGNFPGRFSGRQFSNSRSEMNVSTLELGDSALYLCASSSGTQNTGELFFGEGSRLTVL.

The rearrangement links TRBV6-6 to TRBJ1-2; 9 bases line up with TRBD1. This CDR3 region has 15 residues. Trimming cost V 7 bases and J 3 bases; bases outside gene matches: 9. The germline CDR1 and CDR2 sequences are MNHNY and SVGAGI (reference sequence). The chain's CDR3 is CASTDMGQGHYGYTF. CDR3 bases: TGTGCCAGCACTGACATGGGACAGGGACACTATGGCTACACCTTC.

This CDR3 is CASSRTRGETSGRDEQYF. The CDR3 DNA reads as TGTGCCAGTAGCAGGACCAGGGGGGAGACTAGCGGGAGGGATGAGCAGTACTTC. J is TRBJ2-7 and V is TRBV19, with 14 bases matching TRBD2. The CDR3 is 18 amino acids. From germline, CDR1 is LNHDA and CDR2 SQIVND (reference sequence). V lost 6 bases and J lost 7; bases outside the gene matches: 17.

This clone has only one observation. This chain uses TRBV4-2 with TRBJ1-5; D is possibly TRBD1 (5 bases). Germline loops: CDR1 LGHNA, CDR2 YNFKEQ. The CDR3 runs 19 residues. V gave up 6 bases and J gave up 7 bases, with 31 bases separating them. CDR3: CASRLSDSGMMRSMQPQHF. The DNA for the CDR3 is TGTGCCAGCAGACTTTCCGATTCAGGGATGATGAGGTCCATGCAGCCCCAGCATTTT.

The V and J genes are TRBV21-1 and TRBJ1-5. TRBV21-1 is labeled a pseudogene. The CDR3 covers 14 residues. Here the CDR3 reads CASSDGPGNQPQHF. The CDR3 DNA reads TGTGCCAGCAGCGACGGGCCGGGGAATCAGCCCCAGCATTTT.

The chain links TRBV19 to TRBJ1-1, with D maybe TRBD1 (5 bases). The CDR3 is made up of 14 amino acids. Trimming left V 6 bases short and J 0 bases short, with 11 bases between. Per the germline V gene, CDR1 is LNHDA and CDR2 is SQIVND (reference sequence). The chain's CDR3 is CASSMGLLNTEAFF. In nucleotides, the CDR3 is TGTGCCAGTAGCATGGGACTGTTGAACACTGAAGCTTTCTTT.

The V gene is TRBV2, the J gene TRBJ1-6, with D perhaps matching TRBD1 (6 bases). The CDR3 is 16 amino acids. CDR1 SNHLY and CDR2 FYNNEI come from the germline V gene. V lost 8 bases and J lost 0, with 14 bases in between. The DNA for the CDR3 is TGTGCCAGCGGGGCGGACAGAAGCTCCTATAATTCACCCCTCCACTTT. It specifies CASGADRSSYNSPLHF. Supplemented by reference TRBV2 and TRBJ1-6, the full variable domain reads EPEVTQTPSHQVTQMGQEVILRCVPISNHLYFYWYRQILGQKVEFLVSFYNNEISEKSEIFDDQFSVERPDGSNFTLKIRSTKLEDSAMYFCASGADRSSYNSPLHFGNGTRLTVT.

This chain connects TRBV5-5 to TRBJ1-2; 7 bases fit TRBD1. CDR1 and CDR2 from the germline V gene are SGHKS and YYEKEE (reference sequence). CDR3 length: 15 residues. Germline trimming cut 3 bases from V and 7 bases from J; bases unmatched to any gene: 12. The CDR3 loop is CASSSSGTDLSGYTF. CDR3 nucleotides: TGTGCCAGCAGCTCCTCCGGGACAGACCTCTCTGGCTACACCTTC.

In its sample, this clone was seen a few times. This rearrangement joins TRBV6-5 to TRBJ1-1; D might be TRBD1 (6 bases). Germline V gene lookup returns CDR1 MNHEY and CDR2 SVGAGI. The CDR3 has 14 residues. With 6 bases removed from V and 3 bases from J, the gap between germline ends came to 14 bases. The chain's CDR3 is CASSRSDRYTEAFF. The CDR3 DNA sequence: TGTGCCAGCAGCCGATCCGACAGGTACACTGAAGCTTTCTTT.

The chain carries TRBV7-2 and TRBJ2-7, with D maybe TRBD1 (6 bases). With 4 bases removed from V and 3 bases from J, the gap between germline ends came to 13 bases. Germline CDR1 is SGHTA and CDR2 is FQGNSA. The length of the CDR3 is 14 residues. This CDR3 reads CASSSSGANYEQYF. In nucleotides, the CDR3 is TGTGCCAGCAGCTCATCAGGGGCCAACTACGAGCAGTACTTC.

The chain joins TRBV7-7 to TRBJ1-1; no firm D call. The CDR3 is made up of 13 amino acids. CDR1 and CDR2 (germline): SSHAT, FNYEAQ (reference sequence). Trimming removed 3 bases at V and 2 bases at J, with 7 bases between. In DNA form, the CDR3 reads TGTGCCAGCAGCTTGGCAGAAAACACTGAAGCTTTCTTT. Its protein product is CASSLAENTEAFF.

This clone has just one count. The chain's CDR3 is CASSLQGGSNQPQHF. The CDR3 DNA follows: TGTGCCAGTAGTCTGCAGGGTGGGAGCAATCAGCCCCAGCATTTT. V gene TRBV19 combines with J gene TRBJ1-5; the D gene is possibly TRBD1 (5 bases). V was shortened by 5 bases and J by 1 base, with 12 bases between the two germline ends. Germline V gives CDR1 LNHDA, CDR2 SQIVND (reference sequence). CDR3 length: 15 residues.

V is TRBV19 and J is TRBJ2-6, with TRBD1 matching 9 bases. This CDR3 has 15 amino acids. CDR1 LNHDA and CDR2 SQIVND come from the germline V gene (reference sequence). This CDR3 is CVTGTGSSGANVLTF. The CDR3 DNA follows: TGTGTGACCGGGACAGGGAGCTCTGGGGCCAACGTCCTGACTTTC.

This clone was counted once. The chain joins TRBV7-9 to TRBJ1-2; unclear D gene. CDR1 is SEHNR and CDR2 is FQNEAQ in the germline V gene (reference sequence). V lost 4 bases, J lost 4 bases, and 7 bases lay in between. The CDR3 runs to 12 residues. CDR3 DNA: TGTGCCAGCAGCTCCCTAGTCTATGGCTACACCTTC. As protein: CASSSLVYGYTF.

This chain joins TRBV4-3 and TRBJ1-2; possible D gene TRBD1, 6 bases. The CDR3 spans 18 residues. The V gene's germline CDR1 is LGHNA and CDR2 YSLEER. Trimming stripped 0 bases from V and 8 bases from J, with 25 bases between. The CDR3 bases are TGCGCCAGCAGCCAAGATCCCTACCCGATCACGAGGGGGATGGGCTACACCTTC. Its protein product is CASSQDPYPITRGMGYTF.

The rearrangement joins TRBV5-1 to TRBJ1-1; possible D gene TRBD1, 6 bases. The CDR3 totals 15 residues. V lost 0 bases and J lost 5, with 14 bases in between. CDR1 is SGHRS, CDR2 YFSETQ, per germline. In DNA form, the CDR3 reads TGCGCCAGCAGCTTGGGGCTGGGGGCGAGGACTGAAGCTTTCTTT. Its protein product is CASSLGLGARTEAFF.